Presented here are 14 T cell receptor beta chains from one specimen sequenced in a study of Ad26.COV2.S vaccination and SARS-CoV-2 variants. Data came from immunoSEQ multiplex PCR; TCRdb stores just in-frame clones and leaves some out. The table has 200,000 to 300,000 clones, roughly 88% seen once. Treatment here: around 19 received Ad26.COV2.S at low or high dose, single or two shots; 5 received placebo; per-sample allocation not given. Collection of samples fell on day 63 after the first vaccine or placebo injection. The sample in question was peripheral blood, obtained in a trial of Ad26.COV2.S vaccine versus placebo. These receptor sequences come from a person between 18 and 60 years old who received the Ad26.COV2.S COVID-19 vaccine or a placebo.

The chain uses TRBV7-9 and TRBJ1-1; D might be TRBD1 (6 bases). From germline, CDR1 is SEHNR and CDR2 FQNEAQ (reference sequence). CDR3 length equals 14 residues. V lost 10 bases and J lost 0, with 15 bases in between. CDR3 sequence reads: CATKAGAMNTEAFF. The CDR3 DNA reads TGTGCCACCAAGGCAGGGGCCATGAACACTGAAGCTTTCTTT.

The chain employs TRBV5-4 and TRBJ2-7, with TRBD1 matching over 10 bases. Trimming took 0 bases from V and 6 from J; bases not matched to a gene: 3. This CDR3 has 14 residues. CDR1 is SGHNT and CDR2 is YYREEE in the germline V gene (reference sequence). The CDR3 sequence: CASSLEGQGPEQYF. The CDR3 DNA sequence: TGTGCCAGCAGCTTGGAGGGACAGGGGCCCGAGCAGTACTTC.

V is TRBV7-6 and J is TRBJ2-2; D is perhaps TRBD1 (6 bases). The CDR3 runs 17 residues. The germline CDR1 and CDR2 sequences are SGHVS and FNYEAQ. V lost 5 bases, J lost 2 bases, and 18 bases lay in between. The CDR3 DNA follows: TGTGCCAGCAGCGTTGACAGGCTTTCAACCAACACCGGGGAGCTGTTTTTT. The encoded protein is CASSVDRLSTNTGELFF.

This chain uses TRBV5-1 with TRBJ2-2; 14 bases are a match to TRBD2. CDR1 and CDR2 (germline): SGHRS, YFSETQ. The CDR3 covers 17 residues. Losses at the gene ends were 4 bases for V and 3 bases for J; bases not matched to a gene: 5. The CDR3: CASSRTGLAGDTGELFF. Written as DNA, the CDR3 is TGCGCCAGCAGCCGGACGGGACTAGCGGGGGACACCGGGGAGCTGTTTTTT.

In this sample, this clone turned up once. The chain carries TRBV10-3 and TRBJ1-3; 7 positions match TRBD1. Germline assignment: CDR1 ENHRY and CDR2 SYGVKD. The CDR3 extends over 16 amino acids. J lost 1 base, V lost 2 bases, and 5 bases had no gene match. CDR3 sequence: CAISETPTGSGNTIYF. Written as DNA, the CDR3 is TGTGCCATCAGTGAGACCCCGACAGGGTCTGGAAACACCATATATTTT.

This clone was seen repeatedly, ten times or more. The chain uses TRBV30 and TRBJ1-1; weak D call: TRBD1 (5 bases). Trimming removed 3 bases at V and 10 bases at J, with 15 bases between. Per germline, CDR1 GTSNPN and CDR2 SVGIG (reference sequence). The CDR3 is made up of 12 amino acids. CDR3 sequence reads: CAWRSGARGAFF. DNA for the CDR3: TGTGCCTGGAGAAGTGGGGCGAGAGGAGCTTTCTTT. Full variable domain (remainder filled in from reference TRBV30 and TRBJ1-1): SQTIHQWPATLVQPVGSPLSLECTVEGTSNPNLYWYRQAAGRGLQLLFYSVGIGQISSEVPQNLSASRPQDRQFILSSKKLLLSDSGFYLCAWRSGARGAFFGQGTRLTVV.

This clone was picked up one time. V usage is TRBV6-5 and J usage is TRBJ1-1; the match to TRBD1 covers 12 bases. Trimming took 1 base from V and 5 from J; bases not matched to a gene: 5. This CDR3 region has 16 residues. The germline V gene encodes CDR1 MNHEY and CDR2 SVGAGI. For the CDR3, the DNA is TGTGCCAGCAGTTACTGGGACAGGGGGCATGGGACTGAAGCTTTCTTT. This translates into CASSYWDRGHGTEAFF.

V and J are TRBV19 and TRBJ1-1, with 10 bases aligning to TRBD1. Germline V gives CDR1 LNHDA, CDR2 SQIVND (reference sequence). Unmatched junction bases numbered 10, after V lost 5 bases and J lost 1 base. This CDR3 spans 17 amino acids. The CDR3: CASSPRPRTGGNTEAFF. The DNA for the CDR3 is TGTGCCAGTAGTCCCCGACCCAGGACAGGGGGGAACACTGAAGCTTTCTTT.

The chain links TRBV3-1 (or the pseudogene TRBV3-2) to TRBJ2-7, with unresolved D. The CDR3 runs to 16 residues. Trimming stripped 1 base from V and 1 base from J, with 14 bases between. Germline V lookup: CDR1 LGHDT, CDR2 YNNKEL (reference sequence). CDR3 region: CASSQGNIRVSYEQYF. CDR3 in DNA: TGTGCCAGCAGCCAAGGTAATATTCGGGTTTCCTACGAGCAGTACTTC.

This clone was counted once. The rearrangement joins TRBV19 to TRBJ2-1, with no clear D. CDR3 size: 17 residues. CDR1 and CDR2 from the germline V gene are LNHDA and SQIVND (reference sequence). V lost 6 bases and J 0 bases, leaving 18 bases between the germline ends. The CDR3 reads CASSPNDGPSSYNEQFF. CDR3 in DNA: TGTGCCAGTAGCCCCAACGACGGGCCAAGCTCCTACAATGAGCAGTTCTTC.

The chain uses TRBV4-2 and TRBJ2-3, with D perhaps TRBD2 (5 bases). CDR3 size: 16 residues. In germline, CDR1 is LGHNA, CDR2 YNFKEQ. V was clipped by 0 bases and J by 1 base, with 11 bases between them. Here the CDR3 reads CASSQDRSGGTDTQYF. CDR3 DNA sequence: TGTGCCAGCAGCCAAGATCGAAGCGGAGGCACAGATACGCAGTATTTT.

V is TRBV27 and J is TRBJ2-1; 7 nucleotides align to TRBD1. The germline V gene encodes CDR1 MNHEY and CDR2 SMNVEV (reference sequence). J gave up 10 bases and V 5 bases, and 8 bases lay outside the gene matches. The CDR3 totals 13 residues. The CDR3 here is CASSRGRGREQFF. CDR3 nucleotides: TGTGCCAGCAGTAGGGGGCGCGGTCGAGAGCAGTTCTTC.

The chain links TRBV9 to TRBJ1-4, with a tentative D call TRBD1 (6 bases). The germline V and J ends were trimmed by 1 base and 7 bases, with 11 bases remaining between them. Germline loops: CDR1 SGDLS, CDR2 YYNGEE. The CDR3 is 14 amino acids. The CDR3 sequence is CASSVTGAAEKLFF. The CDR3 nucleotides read TGTGCCAGCAGCGTAACGGGGGCGGCTGAAAAACTGTTTTTT.

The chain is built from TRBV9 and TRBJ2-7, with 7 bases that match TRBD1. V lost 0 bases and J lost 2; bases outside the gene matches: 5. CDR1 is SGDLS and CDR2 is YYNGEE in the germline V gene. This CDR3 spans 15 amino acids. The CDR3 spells CASSVEGTATYEQYF. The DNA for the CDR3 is TGTGCCAGCAGCGTAGAGGGGACAGCCACCTACGAGCAGTACTTC.